A selection of T cell receptor beta chains follows, all from one sample in a study of T cells in Graves' hyperthyroidism and ophthalmopathy. TCRdb reprocessed the multiplex PCR reads via MiXCR and lists one record per CDR3 protein. Found here are under 550,000 distinct CDR3 sequences, 20% of them singletons; the top ten hold about half. Sequenced: blood. The receptors were sampled from a middle-aged man with Graves' ophthalmopathy. Both conserved end residues are part of each CDR3. Fields, in order: CDR3 length, clone size, D gene, J gene, V gene, CDR3 DNA, CDR3 protein. A D gene is named only where the DNA matches it firmly. Clone sizes are given selectively: once, few, many, or a class where the clone is expanded.

cdr3_length: 12
clone_size: many
d_call: TRBD1
j_call: TRBJ1-1
v_call: TRBV28
cdr3_nt: TGTGCCAGCATTCAAGAAAGGGGGCCGGCTTTCTTT
cdr3_aa: CASIQERGPAFF

cdr3_length: 14
clone_size: many
d_call: TRBD2
j_call: TRBJ2-7
v_call: TRBV6-2/TRBV6-3
cdr3_nt: TGTGCCAGCAGTCGGACTAGCGGGAGCTACGAGCAGTACTTC
cdr3_aa: CASSRTSGSYEQYF

cdr3_length: 14
clone_size: few
d_call: NA
j_call: TRBJ2-1
v_call: TRBV20-1
cdr3_nt: TGCAGAGGGAGCAGGGCTCGCCCTAGGAACGAGCAGTTCTTC
cdr3_aa: CRGSRARPRNEQFF

cdr3_length: 14
clone_size: many
d_call: NA
j_call: TRBJ2-7
v_call: TRBV6-1
cdr3_nt: TGTGCCAGCAGTGAAGACGGACCCCCCTACGAGCAGTACTTC
cdr3_aa: CASSEDGPPYEQYF

cdr3_length: 14
clone_size: few
d_call: TRBD1
j_call: TRBJ1-6
v_call: TRBV2
cdr3_nt: TGTGCCAGCAGGCCCGGGACAGGAAATTCACCCCTCCACTTT
cdr3_aa: CASRPGTGNSPLHF

cdr3_length: 14
clone_size: many
d_call: NA
j_call: TRBJ2-5
v_call: TRBV7-2
cdr3_nt: TGTGCCAGCAGCTTCTACAGGACTCAAGAGACCCAGTACTTC
cdr3_aa: CASSFYRTQETQYF

cdr3_length: 13
clone_size: NA
d_call: NA
j_call: TRBJ2-7
v_call: TRBV10-3
cdr3_nt: TGTGCCATCAGCTCTTTACTAGAGGATGAGCAGTACTTC
cdr3_aa: CAISSLLEDEQYF

cdr3_length: 14
clone_size: NA
d_call: NA
j_call: TRBJ2-1
v_call: TRBV29-1
cdr3_nt: TGCAGCGTTGAAGCGGGGGCGGGGTACAATGAGCAGTTCTTC
cdr3_aa: CSVEAGAGYNEQFF

cdr3_length: 13
clone_size: NA
d_call: NA
j_call: TRBJ2-2
v_call: TRBV20-1
cdr3_nt: TGCAGTGCTAGAGTTCCGGACACCGGGGAGCTGTTTTTT
cdr3_aa: CSARVPDTGELFF

cdr3_length: 19
clone_size: few
d_call: NA
j_call: TRBJ2-7
v_call: TRBV4-1
cdr3_nt: TGCGCCAGCAGCCAAGAAGCGGCAGGGGGCACTAGCGGCTCCTACGAGCAGTACTTC
cdr3_aa: CASSQEAAGGTSGSYEQYF

cdr3_length: 14
clone_size: many
d_call: TRBD1
j_call: TRBJ1-2
v_call: TRBV6-1
cdr3_nt: TGTGCCAGCAATCGGGGACAGGGACACTATGGCTACACCTTC
cdr3_aa: CASNRGQGHYGYTF

cdr3_length: 17
clone_size: few
d_call: NA
j_call: TRBJ2-7
v_call: TRBV5-6
cdr3_nt: TGTGCCAGCAGCTGGCCCGGAAGCGGCCGGGCCTTACACGAGCAGTACTTC
cdr3_aa: CASSWPGSGRALHEQYF

cdr3_length: 19
clone_size: many
d_call: TRBD1
j_call: TRBJ2-7
v_call: TRBV2
cdr3_nt: TGTGCCAGCAGGGGGGCCCGGGACAGTCCGTCCCCGGACGGCTACGAGCAGTACTTC
cdr3_aa: CASRGARDSPSPDGYEQYF

cdr3_length: 16
clone_size: NA
d_call: TRBD2
j_call: TRBJ2-1
v_call: TRBV20-1
cdr3_nt: TGCAGTGCTAGTAAGTCAGGCGGGAGCTACTACAATGAGCAGTTCTTC
cdr3_aa: CSASKSGGSYYNEQFF

cdr3_length: 15
clone_size: NA
d_call: TRBD1
j_call: TRBJ1-4
v_call: TRBV5-1
cdr3_nt: TGCGCCAGCAGCGCGGGGGACAGGGAAGCTGAAAAACTGTTTTTT
cdr3_aa: CASSAGDREAEKLFF

cdr3_length: 16
clone_size: few
d_call: TRBD2
j_call: TRBJ2-7
v_call: TRBV5-1
cdr3_nt: TGCGCCAGCAGCTTGGAGGAGCGGGGTCTTACCTACGAGCAGTACTTC
cdr3_aa: CASSLEERGLTYEQYF

cdr3_length: 15
clone_size: NA
d_call: NA
j_call: TRBJ1-6
v_call: TRBV7-2
cdr3_nt: TGTGCCAGCAGCTTACGTCTTACCGTGAATTCACCCCTCCACTTT
cdr3_aa: CASSLRLTVNSPLHF

cdr3_length: 16
clone_size: NA
d_call: NA
j_call: TRBJ2-1
v_call: TRBV3-1
cdr3_nt: TGTGCCAGCAGCCATTGGGGCTTCAGGGTGGGCTATGAGCAGTTCTTC
cdr3_aa: CASSHWGFRVGYEQFF

cdr3_length: 18
clone_size: few
d_call: NA
j_call: TRBJ1-6
v_call: TRBV11-2
cdr3_nt: TGTGCCAGCAGCTTTCAGGGTAGCGGTTTGGCTTATAATTCACCCCTCCACTTT
cdr3_aa: CASSFQGSGLAYNSPLHF

cdr3_length: 14
clone_size: many
d_call: TRBD1
j_call: TRBJ1-4
v_call: TRBV5-1
cdr3_nt: TGCGCCAGCAGCCCTCAGGGGGCAGTTGAAAAACTGTTTTTT
cdr3_aa: CASSPQGAVEKLFF

cdr3_length: 11
clone_size: few
d_call: NA
j_call: TRBJ2-1
v_call: TRBV7-2
cdr3_nt: TGTGCCAGCAGCTTACGAGTCGAGCAGTTCTTC
cdr3_aa: CASSLRVEQFF

cdr3_length: 15
clone_size: NA
d_call: TRBD2
j_call: TRBJ2-5
v_call: TRBV13
cdr3_nt: TGTGCCAGCAGCTCCCTTAGCGGGAGACAAGAGACCCAGTACTTC
cdr3_aa: CASSSLSGRQETQYF

cdr3_length: 12
clone_size: NA
d_call: NA
j_call: TRBJ2-3
v_call: TRBV7-3
cdr3_nt: TGTGCCAGCAGTTTTAAAGACAATACGCAGTATTTT
cdr3_aa: CASSFKDNTQYF

cdr3_length: 15
clone_size: many
d_call: NA
j_call: TRBJ1-1
v_call: TRBV18
cdr3_nt: TGTGCCAGCTCACCTAATCAGGGAAGTCACACTGAAGCTTTCTTT
cdr3_aa: CASSPNQGSHTEAFF

cdr3_length: 15
clone_size: NA
d_call: NA
j_call: TRBJ2-1
v_call: TRBV28
cdr3_nt: TGTGCCAGCAGTTCTCAATCAGCTACCTACAATGAGCAGTTCTTC
cdr3_aa: CASSSQSATYNEQFF

cdr3_length: 14
clone_size: NA
d_call: NA
j_call: TRBJ1-5
v_call: TRBV6-1
cdr3_nt: TGTGCCAGCAGAAGAAGTCTTGGCAATCAGCCCCAGCATTTT
cdr3_aa: CASRRSLGNQPQHF

cdr3_length: 14
clone_size: few
d_call: NA
j_call: TRBJ1-1
v_call: TRBV28
cdr3_nt: TGTGCCAGCAGTTCGAACAAAGGGGACACTGAAGCTTTCTTT
cdr3_aa: CASSSNKGDTEAFF

cdr3_length: 11
clone_size: NA
d_call: NA
j_call: TRBJ2-5
v_call: TRBV6-9
cdr3_nt: TGTGCCAGCAGTTGGGGGGCGGTGGAGTACTTC
cdr3_aa: CASSWGAVEYF

cdr3_length: 14
clone_size: few
d_call: TRBD1
j_call: TRBJ1-1
v_call: TRBV11-2
cdr3_nt: TGTGCCAGCAGTTCGTACAGGGGGACCACTGAAGCTTTCTTT
cdr3_aa: CASSSYRGTTEAFF

cdr3_length: 13
clone_size: many
d_call: NA
j_call: TRBJ2-2
v_call: TRBV30
cdr3_nt: TGTGCCTGGAAACCTGAGAACACCGGGGAGCTGTTTTTT
cdr3_aa: CAWKPENTGELFF

cdr3_length: 14
clone_size: NA
d_call: NA
j_call: TRBJ2-1
v_call: TRBV4-1
cdr3_nt: TGCGCCAGCAGCCACCACGGGGTACACAATGAGCAGTTCTTC
cdr3_aa: CASSHHGVHNEQFF

cdr3_length: 17
clone_size: few
d_call: TRBD2
j_call: TRBJ2-2
v_call: TRBV18
cdr3_nt: TGTGCCAGCTCGCCAAGGACTAGCGGGGGAAGTACCGGGGAGCTGTTTTTT
cdr3_aa: CASSPRTSGGSTGELFF

cdr3_length: 15
clone_size: NA
d_call: NA
j_call: TRBJ2-7
v_call: TRBV12-5
cdr3_nt: TGTGCTAGTGGTTTAAAGCGACGGGAAGTCTACGAGCAGTACTTC
cdr3_aa: CASGLKRREVYEQYF

cdr3_length: 15
clone_size: NA
d_call: NA
j_call: TRBJ2-2
v_call: TRBV15
cdr3_nt: TGTGCCACCAGCAGAGATCTAGGGGCGACCGGGGAGCTGTTTTTT
cdr3_aa: CATSRDLGATGELFF

cdr3_length: 21
clone_size: NA
d_call: TRBD2
j_call: TRBJ2-1
v_call: TRBV7-8
cdr3_nt: TGTGCCAGCGGGGGGAAACAGGGGGGAGCGACTAGCGGGACGACCTACAATGAGCAGTTCTTC
cdr3_aa: CASGGKQGGATSGTTYNEQFF

cdr3_length: 16
clone_size: NA
d_call: TRBD2
j_call: TRBJ2-1
v_call: TRBV13
cdr3_nt: TGTGCCAGCAGTTCTTGGTTTAGCGGGAGTACGAATGAGCAGTTCTTC
cdr3_aa: CASSSWFSGSTNEQFF

cdr3_length: 15
clone_size: NA
d_call: NA
j_call: TRBJ1-2
v_call: TRBV9
cdr3_nt: TGTGCCAGCAGCGTTGGGGGGAGCACCAACTATGGCTACACCTTC
cdr3_aa: CASSVGGSTNYGYTF

cdr3_length: 15
clone_size: many
d_call: NA
j_call: TRBJ2-3
v_call: TRBV6-5
cdr3_nt: TGTGCCAGCAGTTACGGGGGGGCCGCGGCAGATACGCAGTATTTT
cdr3_aa: CASSYGGAAADTQYF

cdr3_length: 14
clone_size: few
d_call: TRBD2
j_call: TRBJ2-7
v_call: TRBV7-2
cdr3_nt: TGTGCCAGCAGCACCCGGGCGGGAGAGAAAGAGCAGTACTTC
cdr3_aa: CASSTRAGEKEQYF

cdr3_length: 15
clone_size: NA
d_call: TRBD2
j_call: TRBJ2-1
v_call: TRBV20-1
cdr3_nt: TGCAGTGCTAGAGAGCCTAGCGGGGTCTACAATGAGCAGTTCTTC
cdr3_aa: CSAREPSGVYNEQFF

cdr3_length: 16
clone_size: NA
d_call: TRBD1
j_call: TRBJ1-1
v_call: TRBV5-5
cdr3_nt: TGTGCCAGCAGCTCGTTTACCGGGACAGGGAACACTGAAGCTTTCTTT
cdr3_aa: CASSSFTGTGNTEAFF

cdr3_length: 19
clone_size: many
d_call: NA
j_call: TRBJ2-7
v_call: TRBV28
cdr3_nt: TGTGCCAGCAGTTTACCTTCCCCAGGCCGGGCCGGGAATTCGGGCGATCAGTACTTC
cdr3_aa: CASSLPSPGRAGNSGDQYF

cdr3_length: 13
clone_size: NA
d_call: NA
j_call: TRBJ2-7
v_call: TRBV20-1
cdr3_nt: TGCAGTGCTAGTCTTTTGGCGGGCTACGAGCAGTACTTC
cdr3_aa: CSASLLAGYEQYF

cdr3_length: 16
clone_size: NA
d_call: NA
j_call: TRBJ1-2
v_call: TRBV7-8
cdr3_nt: TGTGCCAGCAGCTTAGCCGGGAGGGGCAGAAACTATGGCTACACCTTC
cdr3_aa: CASSLAGRGRNYGYTF

cdr3_length: 9
clone_size: many
d_call: NA
j_call: TRBJ2-7
v_call: TRBV2
cdr3_nt: TGTGCCAGCAGCTACGAGCAGTACTTC
cdr3_aa: CASSYEQYF

cdr3_length: 13
clone_size: many
d_call: TRBD1
j_call: TRBJ2-7
v_call: TRBV7-6
cdr3_nt: TGTGCCAGCTCCCAGGGGGCCTGGAACGAGCAGTACTTC
cdr3_aa: CASSQGAWNEQYF

cdr3_length: 16
clone_size: few
d_call: NA
j_call: TRBJ2-7
v_call: TRBV4-1
cdr3_nt: TGCGCCAGCAGCCCCCAAGGGGGACCGGGCACCTACGAGCAGTACTTC
cdr3_aa: CASSPQGGPGTYEQYF

cdr3_length: 12
clone_size: many
d_call: NA
j_call: TRBJ2-1
v_call: TRBV9
cdr3_nt: TGTGCCAGCAGCTCCGGACTGGATGAGCAGTTCTTC
cdr3_aa: CASSSGLDEQFF

cdr3_length: 15
clone_size: NA
d_call: TRBD2
j_call: TRBJ2-7
v_call: TRBV6-2/TRBV6-3
cdr3_nt: TGTGCCAGCAGTCTCATTAGCGGGGGGGGCGCCGAGCAGTACTTC
cdr3_aa: CASSLISGGGAEQYF

cdr3_length: 14
clone_size: NA
d_call: TRBD1
j_call: TRBJ2-7
v_call: TRBV7-8
cdr3_nt: TGTGCCAGCAGCTTAGGGGACAGTCGGGACGAGCAGTACTTC
cdr3_aa: CASSLGDSRDEQYF

cdr3_length: 13
clone_size: few
d_call: NA
j_call: TRBJ1-6
v_call: TRBV11-3
cdr3_nt: TGTGCCGGGGGGGATAGGAGGGATGTCCCCCTCCACTTT
cdr3_aa: CAGGDRRDVPLHF

cdr3_length: 14
clone_size: few
d_call: TRBD2
j_call: TRBJ2-1
v_call: TRBV27
cdr3_nt: TGTGCCACCTCGCTGCGGGGGGGCAATCCTGAGCAGTTCTTC
cdr3_aa: CATSLRGGNPEQFF

cdr3_length: 15
clone_size: many
d_call: NA
j_call: TRBJ1-5
v_call: TRBV12-3/TRBV12-4
cdr3_nt: TGTGCCAGCAGTCCCCAGGGGCCCTTCAATCAGCCCCAGCATTTT
cdr3_aa: CASSPQGPFNQPQHF